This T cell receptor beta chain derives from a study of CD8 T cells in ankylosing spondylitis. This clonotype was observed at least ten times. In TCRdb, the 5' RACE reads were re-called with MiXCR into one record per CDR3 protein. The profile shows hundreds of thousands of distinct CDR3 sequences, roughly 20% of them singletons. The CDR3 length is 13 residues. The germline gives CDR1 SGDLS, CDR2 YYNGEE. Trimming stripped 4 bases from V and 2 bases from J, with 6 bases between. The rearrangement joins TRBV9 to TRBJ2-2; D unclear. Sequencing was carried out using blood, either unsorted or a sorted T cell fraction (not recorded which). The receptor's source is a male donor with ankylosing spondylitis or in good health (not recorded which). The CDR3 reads CASSQDNTGELFF. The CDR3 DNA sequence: TGTGCCAGCAGCCAAGATAACACCGGGGAGCTGTTTTTT.